This TCR beta chain was sequenced in a study of OX40 agonist ivuxolimab in advanced cancers. Study context: Ivuxolimab, an antibody that agonizes OX40 (CD134), was administered to the patients.

This clone occurred a few times. Antigen specificity is unknown. The V end was cut by 0 bases, the J end by 6 bases, with 11 bases between. The CDR3 is 14 residues long. Germline loops: CDR1 PRHDT, CDR2 FYEKMQ (reference sequence). Study-wide results and limits: The expanded peripheral T cells' antigen specificity was not determined. At 0.1 to 3.0 mg/kg and by week 6, CD4+ and CD8+ T cells in the blood had expanded clonally. Compared with CD4+, CD8+ T cells on average had more expanded clones.

Data came from immunoSEQ multiplex PCR; TCRdb stores just in-frame clones and leaves some out. The sample carries nearly 70,000 clones, 86% recorded once. Here the sequenced sample was CD4+ or CD8+ T cells sorted from blood, taken in a trial of the OX40 agonist ivuxolimab. The J gene is TRBJ1-2, the V gene TRBV13, with D possibly matching TRBD1 (6 bases). The sequence was obtained from an adult with an advanced solid tumor such as melanoma, head and neck, liver or kidney cancer. The CDR3 DNA reads TGTGCCAGCAGCTTAGGACAGGGCTTGCATGGCTACACCTTC. This sequence encodes CASSLGQGLHGYTF.